This TCR beta chain was identified in a study of identical twins. Each CDR3 protein is one row after TCRdb ran MiXCR on the 5' RACE reads. This table has approximately 500,000 distinct CDR3 sequences, 12% to 15% appearing once. The CDR3 consists of 18 residues. V was cut by 0 bases and J by 0 bases, with 16 bases left in between. Germline V CDR1 and CDR2: SGHAT, FQNNGV. This sample was shared with a second study, whose subject was yellow fever vaccine responses in identical twins.

This receptor was obtained from a woman aged 18-29 years in good health. The sample comprised CD4+ T cells sorted from blood. The chain uses TRBV11-2 and TRBJ2-3; D possibly uses TRBD1 or TRBD2 (5 bases each). CDR3 region: CASSLDRDGPLSTDTQYF. Written as DNA, the CDR3 is TGTGCCAGCAGCTTAGATCGGGACGGCCCCTTAAGCACAGATACGCAGTATTTT.